This record concerns one TCR beta chain sequence. Its antigen is currently unknown. The data were obtained in a study of shared clonotypes between healthy human individuals. The study's findings and limits: The study found 4.5% to 5% of naive CD4 clonotypes shared across a handful of donors. The study found lower generation probabilities in non-shared clonotypes than in those shared by all four donors.

Execution of the assay was at deep level. The method was immunoSEQ multiplex PCR; TCRdb's version includes in-frame clones alone and lacks a portion of them. The sample records about 2.2 million clones, 90% to 95% being singletons. Naivety among CD8 cells was defined by CD45RO negativity and positive CCR7 selection, thereby excluding terminally differentiated effector memory CD45RA+ cells. Trimming cost V 2 bases and J 8 bases; bases outside gene matches: 10. This CDR3 is built from 16 residues. CDR1 and CDR2 (germline): SGHAT, FQNNGV. The sequence was collected from a man between 18 and 35 years old in good health. Some clones in this sample may be carry-over from other donors' samples. The sample consisted of naive CD8+ T cells from PBMCs. The V and J genes are TRBV11-2 and TRBJ2-1, with TRBD2 matching over 9 bases. Written as DNA, the CDR3 is TGTGCCAGCAGCTTACGGGAAGCGGGAGGTGGCGATGAGCAGTTCTTC. It codes for CASSLREAGGGDEQFF.